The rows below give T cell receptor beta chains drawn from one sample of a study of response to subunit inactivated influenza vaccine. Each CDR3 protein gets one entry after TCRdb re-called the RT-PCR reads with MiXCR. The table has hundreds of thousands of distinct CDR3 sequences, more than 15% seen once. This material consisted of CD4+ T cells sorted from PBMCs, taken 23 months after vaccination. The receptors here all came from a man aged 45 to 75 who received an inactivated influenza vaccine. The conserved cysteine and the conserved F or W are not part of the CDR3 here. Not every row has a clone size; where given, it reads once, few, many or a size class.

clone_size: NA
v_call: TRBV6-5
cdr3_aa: ASSTTGTRTETQY

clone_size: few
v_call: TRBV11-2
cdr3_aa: ASSRGHEQY

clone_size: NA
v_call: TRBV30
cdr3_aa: AWSGTGRNYNEQF

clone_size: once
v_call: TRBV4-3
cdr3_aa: ASSQEYRTGSGYT

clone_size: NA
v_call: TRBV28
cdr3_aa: ASSPLGQGYEQY

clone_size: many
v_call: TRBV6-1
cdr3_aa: ASSERGPVDEQY

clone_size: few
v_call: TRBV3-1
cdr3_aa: ASSRETNYGYT

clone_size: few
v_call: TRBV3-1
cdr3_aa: ASTISGETQY

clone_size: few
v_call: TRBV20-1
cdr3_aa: SAPRVSNIQY

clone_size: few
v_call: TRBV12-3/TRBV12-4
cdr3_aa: ASSHPKGEQY

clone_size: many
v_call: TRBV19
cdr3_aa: ASRLTGLKEQF

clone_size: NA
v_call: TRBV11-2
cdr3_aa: ASSFYLGTGEF

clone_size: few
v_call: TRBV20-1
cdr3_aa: SAKDSGISSPLH

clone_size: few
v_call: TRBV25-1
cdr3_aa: ASSEGRSGSGANVLT

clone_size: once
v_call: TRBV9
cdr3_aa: ASSVEGGPYNEQF

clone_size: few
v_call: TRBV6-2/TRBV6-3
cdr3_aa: ASKPWTGSSYEQY

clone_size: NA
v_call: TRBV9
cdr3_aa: ASSVAAGGKYEQY

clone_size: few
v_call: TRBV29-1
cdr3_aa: SAIAGETQY

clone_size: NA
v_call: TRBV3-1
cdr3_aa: ASSQGLPTEELF

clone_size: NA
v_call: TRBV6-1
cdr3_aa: ASRDRQGGYEQY

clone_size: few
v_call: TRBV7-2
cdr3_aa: ASSLFGQNTDTQY

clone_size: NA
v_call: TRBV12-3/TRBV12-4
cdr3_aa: ASSISTGQTPYEQY

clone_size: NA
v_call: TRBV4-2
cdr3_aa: ASSQEPDRGDTQY

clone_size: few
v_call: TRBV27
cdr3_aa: ASTRRTGVYNEQF

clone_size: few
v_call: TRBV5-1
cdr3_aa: ASSPGLAGGRDSYEQY

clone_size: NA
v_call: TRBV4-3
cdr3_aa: ASSKGSARGAFHNEQF

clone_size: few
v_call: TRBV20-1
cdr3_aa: SAGSSLVPEQF

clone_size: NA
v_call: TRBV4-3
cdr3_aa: ASSQDRTRTEAF

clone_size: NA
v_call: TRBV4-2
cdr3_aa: ASSQGEVRVYGYT

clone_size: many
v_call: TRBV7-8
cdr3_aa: ASSAWTDTPLGYGYT

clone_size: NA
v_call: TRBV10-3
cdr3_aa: AISLDRVYGYT

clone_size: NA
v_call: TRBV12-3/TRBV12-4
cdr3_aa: ASSTTTDRPWGQY

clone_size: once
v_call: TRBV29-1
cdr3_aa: SVVTAMNTEAF

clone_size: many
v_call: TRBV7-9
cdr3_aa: ASSLSGAQETQY

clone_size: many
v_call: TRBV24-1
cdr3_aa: ATSDFPSGRGQF

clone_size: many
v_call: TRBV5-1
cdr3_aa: ASSLDLTGTSDTQY

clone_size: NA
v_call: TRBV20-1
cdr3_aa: SARDGSGRWTQY

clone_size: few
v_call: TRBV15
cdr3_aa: ATSTYSGGTYNEQF

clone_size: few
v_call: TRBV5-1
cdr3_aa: ASSVGEGSGNTIY

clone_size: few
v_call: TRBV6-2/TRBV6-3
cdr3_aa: ASSYSLAAF

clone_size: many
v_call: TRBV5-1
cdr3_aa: ASSLGGIYEQY

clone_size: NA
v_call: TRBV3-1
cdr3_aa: ASSQGYTGELF

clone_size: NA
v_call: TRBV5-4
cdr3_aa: ASSLVFRQQNTEAF

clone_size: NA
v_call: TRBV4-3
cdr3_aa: ASSQDYFNYEQY

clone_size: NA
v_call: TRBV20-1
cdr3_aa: SARAGQFNQPQH

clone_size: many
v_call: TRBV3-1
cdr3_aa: ASSRMVAVGGELF

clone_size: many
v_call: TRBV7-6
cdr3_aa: ASSLVGAGEQF